This T cell receptor beta chain was sequenced in a study of OX40 agonist ivuxolimab in advanced cancers. Looking at the study overall: Ivuxolimab, which targeted the costimulatory receptor OX40 (CD134), was an agonistic, fully human IgG2 monoclonal antibody. Intravenous ivuxolimab was administered to patients every 2 weeks at six dose levels: 0.01, 0.1, 0.3, 1.5, 3 and 10 mg/kg. Of the roughly 54 dose-escalation patients, hepatocellular carcinoma was present in around 19, melanoma in approximately 15, renal cell carcinoma in 9 and head and neck cancer in 9. In the dose-escalation cohort, more than 75% of patients were male, and the mean age was around 60 years, with a range of 23 to 79. Patients were allowed to have had prior anti-PD-1, anti-PD-L1 or anti-CTLA-4 therapy, and 30% to 40% of the dose-escalation patients had been treated with checkpoint inhibitors. Partial responses occurred in three dose-escalation patients: two with cutaneous melanoma and one with hepatocellular carcinoma. The point of sequencing TCRbeta in the periphery was to test whether ivuxolimab changed TCR sequence diversity and drove clonal T-cell expansion. The monotherapy dose-escalation portion (N ≈ 55 patients) of the phase I ivuxolimab trial is reported in the paper. Here is what the overall study found, with its caveats: In partial responders in the 0.1-3.0 mg/kg groups, normalized peripheral clonal expansion was found to be among the lowest, especially among CD8+ T cells. After ivuxolimab, more expanded clones were found on average in CD8+ T cells than in CD4+ T cells. At doses of 0.1 to 3.0 mg/kg, clonal expansion of both CD4+ and CD8+ T cells in blood was seen between baseline and week 6. Which antigens the clonally expanded peripheral T cells were specific for was not determined. Low levels of normalized T-cell clonal expansion were also seen in some patients who did not respond.

The trial excluded patients who had a history of autoimmune disease or were on systemic immunosuppression. Peripheral blood for TCR sequencing was collected from all dose cohorts at baseline, on cycle 4 day 1, and on cycle 7 day 1. Samples came from an open-label, multicenter, first-in-human phase I dose-escalation trial of ivuxolimab. Adults with locally advanced or metastatic melanoma, renal cell, hepatocellular, or head and neck squamous cell carcinoma were enrolled in the trial. Before TCR sequencing, CD4+ and CD8+ T cells were separately sorted from peripheral blood. In the case of this clone: Its antigen is unknown. No much larger clonotype is one base removed from it; base qualities were not supplied.

A distance of 10 bases separates the germline ends of V and J, which lose 5 bases and 0 bases respectively. The CDR3 has 14 amino acids, counting the end cysteine and phenylalanine. Of all the DNA, just the CDR3 is kept, 42 bases in frame from base 1. The germline V gene encodes CDR1 LGHNT and CDR2 FRNRAP. Genomic DNA was extracted from sorted cells for sequencing of the TCRbeta CDR3 region. TCRbeta CDR3 regions were sequenced using the immunoSEQ Assay. TCRdb obtained this table from immuneACCESS and retained in-frame rearrangements with V and J assigned. These tables miss some clones; where compared with another copy, unresolved V genes account for less than half of the shortfall, and the remainder is unexplained. For this sample there are 70,000 to 95,000 clones; just over 90% appear just once. The top ten clones comprise 0.4% to 0.55% of the sample.

This chain is built from TRBV12-5 and TRBJ1-1; a confident D gene designation cannot be given. The TCR comes from an adult with an advanced solid tumor such as melanoma, head and neck, liver or kidney cancer. Sequencing was performed on CD4+ or CD8+ T cells sorted from blood, taken in a trial of the OX40 agonist ivuxolimab. The DNA is as follows: TGTGCTAGTGGTCTCGGTGGGGTGAACACTGAAGCTTTCTTT. It encodes CASGLGGVNTEAFF. Reference TRBV12-5 and TRBJ1-1 genes cover what lies past the CDR3, so the full variable domain is DARVTQTPRHKVTEMGQEVTMRCQPILGHNTVFWYRQTMMQGLELLAYFRNRAPLDDSGMPKDRFSAEMPDATLATLKIQPSEPRDSAVYFCASGLGGVNTEAFFGQGTRLTVV.